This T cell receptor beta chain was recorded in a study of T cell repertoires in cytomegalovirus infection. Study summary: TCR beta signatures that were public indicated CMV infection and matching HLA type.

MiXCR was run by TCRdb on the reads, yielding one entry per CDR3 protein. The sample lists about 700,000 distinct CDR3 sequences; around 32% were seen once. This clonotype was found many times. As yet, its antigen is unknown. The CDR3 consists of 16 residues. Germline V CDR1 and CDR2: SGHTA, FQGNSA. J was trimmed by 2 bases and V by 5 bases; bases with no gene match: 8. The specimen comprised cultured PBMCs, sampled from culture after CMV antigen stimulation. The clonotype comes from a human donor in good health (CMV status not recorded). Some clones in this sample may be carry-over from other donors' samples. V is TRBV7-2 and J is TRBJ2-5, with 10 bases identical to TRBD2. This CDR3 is CASSAPLAGPQETQYF. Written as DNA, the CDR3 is TGTGCCAGCAGCGCACCACTAGCGGGGCCTCAAGAGACCCAGTACTTC.